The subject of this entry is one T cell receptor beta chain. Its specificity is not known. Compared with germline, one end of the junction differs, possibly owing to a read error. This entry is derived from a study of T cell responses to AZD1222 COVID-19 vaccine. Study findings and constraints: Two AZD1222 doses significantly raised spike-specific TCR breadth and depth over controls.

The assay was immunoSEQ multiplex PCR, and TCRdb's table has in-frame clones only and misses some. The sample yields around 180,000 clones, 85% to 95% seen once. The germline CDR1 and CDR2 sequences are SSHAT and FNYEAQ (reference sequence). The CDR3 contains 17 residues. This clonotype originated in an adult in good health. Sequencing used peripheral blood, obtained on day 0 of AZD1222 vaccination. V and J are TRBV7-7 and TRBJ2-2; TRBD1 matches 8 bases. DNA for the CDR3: TGTGCTAGCAGCTTTCACTCCCAGGGGGCGGCCACCGGGGAGCTGTTTTTT. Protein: CASSFHSQGAATGELFF.